Listed below are T cell receptor beta chains from one sample, sequenced in a study of a mutant IDH1 vaccine in newly diagnosed glioma. Method: immunoSEQ multiplex PCR; TCRdb's copy keeps in-frame clones and lacks some. The sample lists just over 80,000 clones, roughly 85% seen once, with 2% to 2.5% in the top ten. No antigen has been assigned to these receptors. This sample comprised PBMCs, obtained from a glioma patient whose treatment included an IDH1 peptide vaccine. The receptors here all came from a man aged 25-45 years with glioma. Some clones in this sample may be carry-over from other donors' samples. CDR3s include the opening cysteine and the closing phenylalanine or tryptophan. A D gene is named only where the DNA matches it firmly. The listing skips clone size in some rows; elsewhere it reads once, few, many or a size class.

j_call | v_call | clone_size | d_call | cdr3_aa | cdr3_nt
TRBJ2-3 | TRBV9 | once | NA | CASSPGGGYTDTQYF | TGTGCCAGCAGCCCCGGAGGGGGATACACAGATACGCAGTATTTT
TRBJ1-2 | TRBV7-9 | NA | NA | CASSQGQMDGYTF | TGTGCCAGCAGCCAAGGACAGATGGATGGCTACACCTTC
TRBJ2-3 | TRBV10-1 | NA | TRBD1 | CASNTGGIVTDTQYF | TGCGCCAGCAATACAGGGGGTATTGTCACAGATACGCAGTATTTT
TRBJ2-2 | TRBV9 | NA | NA | CASTPGLRTGELFF | TGTGCCAGCACCCCCGGACTTCGGACCGGGGAGCTGTTTTTT
TRBJ1-4 | TRBV2 | NA | NA | CASSERWRGEKLFF | TGTGCCAGCAGTGAAAGGTGGCGGGGAGAAAAACTGTTTTTT
TRBJ2-5 | TRBV5-4 | NA | NA | CASSLTSQETQYF | TGTGCCAGCAGCCTGACTAGCCAAGAGACCCAGTACTTC
TRBJ1-3 | TRBV19 | NA | NA | CASKSANTIYF | TGTGCCAGTAAGAGTGCAAACACCATATATTTT
TRBJ2-2 | TRBV27 | once | NA | CASSLGTGELFF | TGTGCCAGCAGTTTAGGTACCGGGGAGCTGTTTTTT
TRBJ2-3 | TRBV10-3 | NA | TRBD2 | CAIRRGRELNTQYF | TGTGCCATCAGGCGCGGGAGGGAATTAAATACGCAGTATTTT
TRBJ2-7 | TRBV6-5 | NA | TRBD1 | CASSHPRQGAYEQYF | TGTGCCAGCAGCCACCCACGACAGGGGGCCTACGAGCAGTACTTC
TRBJ2-1 | TRBV7-9 | NA | TRBD2 | CASSPRTSGTLYEQFF | TGTGCCAGCAGCCCCCGGACTAGCGGGACCTTGTATGAGCAGTTCTTC
TRBJ1-1 | TRBV25-1 | NA | NA | CASSATGRTEAFF | TGTGCCAGCAGTGCTACAGGGCGGACTGAAGCTTTCTTT
TRBJ1-6 | TRBV7-8 | NA | TRBD1 | CASSLPRDRGVRFSPLHF | TGTGCCAGCAGCTTGCCCCGGGACAGGGGCGTGAGGTTTTCACCCCTCCACTTT
TRBJ1-5 | TRBV9 | NA | NA | CASSVAGHPNQPQHF | TGTGCCAGCAGCGTAGCAGGACACCCGAATCAGCCCCAGCATTTT
TRBJ1-2 | TRBV6-9 | NA | NA | CASTPAGAGYGYTF | TGTGCCAGCACCCCGGCGGGGGCCGGCTATGGCTACACCTTC
TRBJ1-5 | TRBV2 | NA | NA | CASSLGTNQPQHF | TGTGCCAGCAGCCTTGGGACTAATCAGCCCCAGCATTTT
TRBJ2-5 | TRBV7-2 | NA | TRBD1 | CASRRDRIQETQYF | TGTGCCAGCCGTCGGGACAGGATCCAAGAGACCCAGTACTTC
TRBJ2-5 | TRBV5-1 | NA | NA | CASSFSPQGKEETQYF | TGCGCCAGCAGCTTTAGTCCACAGGGAAAAGAAGAGACCCAGTACTTC
TRBJ2-1 | TRBV19 | NA | TRBD1 | CASTTGGIYNEQFF | TGTGCCAGTACTACAGGGGGCATATACAATGAGCAGTTCTTC
TRBJ2-1 | TRBV2 | NA | NA | CAIYDSYNEQFF | TGTGCCATCTACGACTCCTACAATGAGCAGTTCTTC
TRBJ1-4 | TRBV5-4 | NA | NA | CASSFGGGGEKLFF | TGTGCCAGCAGCTTTGGGGGGGGTGGCGAAAAACTGTTTTTT
TRBJ1-5 | TRBV19 | NA | NA | CASMGLPNSNQPQHF | TGTGCCAGTATGGGCTTACCTAATAGCAATCAGCCCCAGCATTTT
TRBJ1-2 | TRBV30 | NA | TRBD1 | CAWSAETGVSGYTF | TGTGCCTGGAGTGCCGAAACAGGGGTTTCTGGCTACACCTTC
TRBJ1-1 | TRBV5-1 | NA | NA | CASSSQGENTEAFF | TGCGCCAGCAGCTCCCAAGGGGAGAACACTGAAGCTTTCTTT
TRBJ1-2 | TRBV29-1 | few | NA | CSVRRSGNNYGYTF | TGCAGCGTTAGAAGAAGCGGGAATAACTATGGCTACACCTTC
TRBJ2-1 | TRBV7-9 | NA | TRBD2 | CASSKLAGVYNEQFF | TGTGCCAGCAGCAAACTAGCGGGAGTCTACAATGAGCAGTTCTTC
TRBJ1-2 | TRBV2 | once | NA | CASSVDRGGYTF | TGTGCCAGCAGTGTTGATAGAGGAGGCTACACCTTC
TRBJ2-7 | TRBV11-2 | NA | TRBD1 | CASSSFFGQGAKEQYF | TGTGCCAGCAGCTCATTTTTTGGACAGGGGGCGAAGGAGCAGTACTTC
TRBJ2-1 | TRBV6-6 | NA | NA | CASWRESGDEQFF | TGTGCCAGCTGGCGGGAGTCAGGGGATGAGCAGTTCTTC
TRBJ2-7 | TRBV4-1 | NA | NA | CASSQDLGNTYEQYF | TGCGCCAGCAGCCAAGATTTGGGCAACACCTACGAGCAGTACTTC
TRBJ1-1 | TRBV10-3 | NA | TRBD1 | CASSRTGIPEAFF | TGTGCCAGCAGCCGGACAGGGATCCCTGAAGCTTTCTTT
TRBJ1-2 | TRBV11-2 | few | TRBD1 | CASSFRQGRGYTF | TGTGCCAGCAGCTTCAGACAGGGGAGGGGCTACACCTTC